This TCR beta chain was sequenced during a study of cytomegalovirus exposure and HLA in healthy donors. The PCR employed 60 Vbeta primers together with 13 Jbeta primers. Generated by immunoSEQ multiplex PCR, the TCRdb table keeps only in-frame clones and is missing some. The sample shows about 160,000 clones, around 86% of them seen only once. A note on this clone: Its antigen is undetermined.

This CDR3 region has 16 residues. V gave up 5 bases and J gave up 4 bases; unmatched junction bases: 7. CDR1 and CDR2 (germline): SEHNR, FQNEAQ (reference sequence). Regarding the study as a whole: Later on, a genetic analysis was performed. It linked a missense variant in DCLRE1C with V- and J-gene trimming of TCR beta.

The chain links TRBV7-9 to TRBJ2-5; 13 bases are a match to TRBD2. This clonotype was obtained from a girl between 2 and 10 years old in good health and CMV-seropositive. Sequencing used PBMCs. CDR3 loop: CASSPRTSGSGETQYF. The CDR3 DNA reads as TGTGCCAGCAGCCCTAGGACTAGCGGGAGCGGAGAGACCCAGTACTTC.